This record concerns one T cell receptor beta chain sequence. As yet, its antigen is unknown. This entry belongs to a study of beta chain features in type 1 diabetes. Across the study: Age and gender were similar between patients and healthy donors, as were cell yields.

cDNA synthesis used the whole RNA isolate, giving expressed TCRB sequences. The method was immunoSEQ multiplex PCR; TCRdb's version includes in-frame clones alone and lacks a portion of them. Of around 170,000 clones in the sample, around 9.7% were seen once. This CDR3 is built from 15 residues. The germline V and J ends were trimmed by 5 bases and 2 bases, with 14 bases remaining between them. Germline assignment: CDR1 SGHTA and CDR2 FQGTGA. Study observations and caveats: Across all four CD4+ subsets, people with type 1 diabetes showed modestly shorter TCRB CDR3s.

Staining for CD45RO/CCR7/CD25/CD127/CD95/CD27 allowed sorting of CD4+ naive, central memory, regulatory and stem cell-like memory cells. This chain connects TRBV7-3 to TRBJ2-3; a weak D match, TRBD1 (5 bases). Sequencing used central memory CD4+ T cells from blood. The origin of this receptor is a woman aged 30 to 39 with type 1 diabetes. This CDR3 is CASSPNRPFTDTQYF. CDR3 DNA: TGTGCCAGCAGCCCAAACAGGCCGTTCACAGATACGCAGTATTTT.